Below are 20 T cell receptor beta chains sequenced from a single sample in a study of cytomegalovirus exposure and HLA in healthy donors. Amplification used 60 Vbeta primers and 13 Jbeta primers. Using immunoSEQ multiplex PCR, the repertoire was profiled, and TCRdb retains in-frame clones only, with some absent. The sample yields some 66,000 clones, about 79% seen once. The source material was PBMCs. All receptors come from a man in his sixties in good health and CMV-seropositive.

The CDR3 sequence is CASSPLAGTEAFF. The CDR3 bases are TGTGCCAGCAGCCCCCTTGCGGGCACTGAAGCTTTCTTT. The J gene is TRBJ1-1, the V gene TRBV11-3; no clear D. Germline V gene sequence: CDR1 SGHNT, CDR2 YENEEA. V was clipped by 5 bases and J by 4 bases, with 11 bases between them. This CDR3 contains 13 residues.

The V and J genes are TRBV2 and TRBJ2-5, with unresolved D. V lost 6 bases to trimming and J lost 3 bases, with 20 bases between them. This CDR3 region has 16 residues. Germline values: CDR1 SNHLY, CDR2 FYNNEI. CDR3 region: CASRANDFYQKETQYF. The CDR3 DNA sequence: TGTGCCAGCAGGGCGAACGACTTTTACCAGAAAGAGACCCAGTACTTC.

The chain has TRBV11-3 and TRBJ2-1, with 10 bases that match TRBD2. V trimming: 4 bases; J trimming: 0 bases; junction bases outside the gene matches: 6. The germline CDR1 and CDR2 sequences are SGHNT and YENEEA. CDR3 length: 17 residues. The CDR3 protein is CASSSSSGGSSYNEQFF. DNA for the CDR3: TGTGCCAGCAGCTCGTCTAGCGGGGGAAGCTCCTACAATGAGCAGTTCTTC.

The V and J genes are TRBV9 and TRBJ2-3; unclear D gene. Germline assignment: CDR1 SGDLS and CDR2 YYNGEE. Between the trimmed V and J ends, which lost 0 bases and 0 bases, there was a span of 8 bases. This CDR3 has 15 residues. CDR3 sequence (DNA): TGTGCCAGCAGCGTAGAGCATATTAGCACAGATACGCAGTATTTT. As protein: CASSVEHISTDTQYF.

The chain links TRBV18 to TRBJ1-2; 12 nucleotides align to TRBD1. Trimming took 3 bases from V and 3 from J; bases not matched to a gene: 2. This CDR3 is 15 amino acids long. Germline lookup yields CDR1 KGHSH and CDR2 LQKENI. The CDR3 bases are TGTGCCAGCTCACCGGGACAGGGGGCTGACTATGGCTACACCTTC. Translating it yields CASSPGQGADYGYTF.

This clone was detected only once. V usage is TRBV7-9 and J usage is TRBJ1-1; tentatively, D is TRBD1 (5 bases). The CDR3 is 14 amino acids. Germline CDR1 is SEHNR and CDR2 is FQNEAQ (reference sequence). V lost 1 base and J 7 bases, leaving 13 bases between the germline ends. The CDR3 sequence is CASSLVGQLGEAFF. The CDR3, as DNA: TGTGCCAGCAGCTTAGTGGGGCAACTTGGTGAAGCTTTCTTT. Complete variable domain (other parts from reference TRBV7-9 and TRBJ1-1): DTGVSQNPRHKITKRGQNVTFRCDPISEHNRLYWYRQTLGQGPEFLTYFQNEAQLEKSRLLSDRFSAERPKGSFSTLEIQRTEQGDSAMYLCASSLVGQLGEAFFGQGTRLTVV.

The CDR3 sequence: CASRAGQGANGNTIYF. The CDR3 bases are TGTGCCAGCAGGGCTGGACAGGGGGCGAACGGAAACACCATATATTTT. This rearrangement joins TRBV2 to TRBJ1-3; 11 nucleotides line up with TRBD1. CDR1 and CDR2 from the germline V gene are SNHLY and FYNNEI. This CDR3 contains 16 residues. J gave up 4 bases and V 6 bases, and 8 bases lay outside the gene matches.

The chain carries TRBV27 and TRBJ1-2, with 9 bases lining up with TRBD1. V dropped 4 bases and J dropped 11; count of bases not matched to a gene: 8. The CDR3 spans 13 residues. Germline V gives CDR1 MNHEY, CDR2 SMNVEV (reference sequence). CDR3 in amino acids: CASSSGTGNLYTF. CDR3 DNA: TGTGCCAGCAGTTCCGGGACAGGGAATTTGTACACCTTC.

V is TRBV27 and J is TRBJ2-7; TRBD2 matches at 10 bases. The CDR3 contains 15 residues. Per the germline V gene, CDR1 is MNHEY and CDR2 is SMNVEV (reference sequence). V was pared by 5 bases and J by 0 bases, with 4 bases of the junction left unmatched. In DNA form, the CDR3 reads TGTGCCAGCAGTCCCACTAGCGGGGCCTCCTACGAGCAGTACTTC. Translation: CASSPTSGASYEQYF.

V usage is TRBV2 and J usage is TRBJ2-2; TRBD1 matches at 8 bases. The CDR3 spans 13 residues. Germline V gene data show CDR1 as SNHLY and CDR2 as FYNNEI. Trimming took 7 bases from V and 5 from J; bases not matched to a gene: 3. The CDR3 DNA follows: TGTGCCAGCAAGGGACAGGCAACCGGGGAGCTGTTTTTT. This gives the protein CASKGQATGELFF.

The sample holds a few counts of this clone. The V call is TRBV5-1, the J call TRBJ1-5; D gene ambiguous. V dropped 4 bases and J dropped 2 bases, with 13 bases sitting between them. Germline loops: CDR1 SGHRS, CDR2 YFSETQ. This CDR3 contains 15 residues. CDR3 residues: CASSLDGQGNQPQHF. Here the CDR3 DNA reads TGCGCCAGCAGCCTGGACGGTCAGGGCAATCAGCCCCAGCATTTT.

The V gene is TRBV19, the J gene TRBJ1-4; D might be TRBD1 (5 bases). The CDR3 runs to 16 residues. V was shortened by 5 bases and J by 8 bases, with 21 bases between the two germline ends. CDR1 and CDR2 from the germline V gene are LNHDA and SQIVND (reference sequence). The CDR3 DNA sequence: TGTGCCAGTAGTGGAGGGACTAACCTCCCCAGGGAAAAACTGTTTTTT. It codes for CASSGGTNLPREKLFF.

The chain couples TRBV6-5 to TRBJ1-2; D gene uncertain. V was clipped by 8 bases and J by 2 bases, with 12 bases between them. Germline V gene data show CDR1 as MNHEY and CDR2 as SVGAGI. This CDR3 is 13 amino acids long. The CDR3 DNA is TGTGCCAGCTGGGGAGGATTCAACTATGGCTACACCTTC. Encoded protein: CASWGGFNYGYTF.

CDR3 residues: CASSLATSVRGELFF. DNA of the CDR3: TGTGCCAGCAGCTTAGCTACTAGCGTGCGCGGGGAGCTGTTTTTT. The gene calls are TRBV7-2 and TRBJ2-2, with TRBD2 matching over 7 bases. This CDR3 is built from 15 residues. Germline V lookup: CDR1 SGHTA, CDR2 FQGNSA. With 0 bases clipped from V and 7 bases from J, the junction kept 5 bases outside the gene matches.

This clone was counted a few times. DNA for the CDR3: TGTGCCAGCAGTTCTCTCAGCGGGAGGGCCTCAGATACGCAGTATTTT. This translates into CASSSLSGRASDTQYF. This rearrangement joins TRBV27 to TRBJ2-3, with 10 bases fitting TRBD2. Germline CDR1 and CDR2: MNHEY and SMNVEV (reference sequence). J was trimmed by 4 bases and V by 4 bases; bases with no gene match: 8. The CDR3 sequence is 16 residues long.

As regards this clone: At one boundary the junction diverges from the germline segment, which might be a read error. This chain links TRBV7-7 with TRBJ2-1, with 9 bases fitting TRBD2. Germline V gene lookup returns CDR1 SSHAT and CDR2 FNYEAQ (reference sequence). This CDR3 comprises 15 residues. The CDR3 region has the DNA TGTGCTAGCAGCTCGGGACTAGCCCCAATGAATGAGCAGTTCTTC. Translation: CASSSGLAPMNEQFF.

The chain joins TRBV2 to TRBJ1-5, with D uncertain. Trimming removed 5 bases from V and 0 bases from J, with 11 bases in between. In germline, CDR1 is SNHLY, CDR2 FYNNEI. The CDR3 has 15 residues. CDR3 sequence: CASSNERHSNQPQHF. For the CDR3, the DNA is TGTGCCAGCAGTAACGAAAGACATAGCAATCAGCCCCAGCATTTT.

The V and J genes are TRBV5-1 and TRBJ2-5, with TRBD2 identical over 8 bases. Germline V gives CDR1 SGHRS, CDR2 YFSETQ. This CDR3 has 15 residues. V lost 4 bases, J lost 1 base, and 6 bases stayed unmatched. For the CDR3, the DNA is TGCGCCAGCAGCCCATTACGGGGGGGCCAAGAGACCCAGTACTTC. As protein: CASSPLRGGQETQYF. The variable domain in full, completed from reference TRBV5-1 and TRBJ2-5, reads KAGVTQTPRYLIKTRGQQVTLSCSPISGHRSVSWYQQTPGQGLQFLFEYFSETQRNKGNFPGRFSGRQFSNSRSEMNVSTLELGDSALYLCASSPLRGGQETQYFGPGTRLLVL.

The rearrangement uses TRBV19 and TRBJ1-5; D is undetermined. Germline V CDR1 and CDR2: LNHDA, SQIVND (reference sequence). V lost 3 bases to trimming and J lost 8 bases, with 14 bases between them. The CDR3 has 14 amino acids. CDR3 protein: CASSIKRVGEPQHF. The CDR3 bases are TGTGCCAGTAGTATCAAGAGGGTAGGAGAGCCCCAGCATTTT. Full variable domain (outside the CDR3, taken from reference TRBV19 and TRBJ1-5): DGGITQSPKYLFRKEGQNVTLSCEQNLNHDAMYWYRQDPGQGLRLIYYSQIVNDFQKGDIAEGYSVSREKKESFPLTVTSAQKNPTAFYLCASSIKRVGEPQHFGDGTRLSIL.

The chain recombines TRBV11-3 with TRBJ2-1; 9 bases line up with TRBD1. The CDR3 is made up of 15 amino acids. Germline CDR1 is SGHNT and CDR2 is YENEEA. V shed 8 bases, J shed 5 bases, and the junction held 10 bases outside the gene matches. CDR3: CASGSGTGWDNEQFF. The CDR3 nucleotides read TGTGCCAGCGGGTCGGGGACAGGGTGGGACAATGAGCAGTTCTTC. The full variable domain, rest sourced from reference TRBV11-3 and TRBJ2-1, is EAGVVQSPRYKIIEKKQPVAFWCNPISGHNTLYWYLQNLGQGPELLIRYENEEAVDDSQLPKDRFSAERLKGVDSTLKIQPAELGDSAVYLCASGSGTGWDNEQFFGPGTRLTVL.